The rows below give T cell receptor beta chains drawn from one sample of a study of T-cell memory formation after mild COVID-19. One entry per CDR3 protein, called by TCRdb with MiXCR from the 5' RACE reads. The data contain approximately 560,000 distinct CDR3 sequences, roughly a sixth of them singletons. The source material was PBMCs or a T cell subset sorted from them (not recorded which). Source of these receptors: an adult woman who had mild COVID-19 (a few samples of this study predate the infection). Cell type and time point are not known. CDR3s include the opening cysteine and the closing phenylalanine or tryptophan. A D gene is named only where the DNA matches it firmly. Where a row states a size, it is once, few, many or the class of an expanded clone; other rows omit it.

D gene	clone size	J gene	CDR3 length	V gene	CDR3 DNA	CDR3 protein
TRBD2	.	TRBJ2-1	13	TRBV7-3	TGTGCCAGCGGGACTAGCTCCTACAATGAGCAGTTCTTC	CASGTSSYNEQFF
.	.	TRBJ1-5	14	TRBV6-5	TGTGCCAGCAGCGGCAGGGGCTTCAATCAGCCCCAGCATTTT	CASSGRGFNQPQHF
.	.	TRBJ1-1	15	TRBV15	TGTGCCACCAGCAGAGAGGCAGGCATGAACACTGAAGCTTTCTTT	CATSREAGMNTEAFF
.	few	TRBJ2-5	15	TRBV21-1	TGTGCCAGCAGCAAAGCCACAGGGTCTGGAGAGACCCAGTACTTC	CASSKATGSGETQYF
.	many	TRBJ2-7	17	TRBV5-1	TGCGCCAGCAGCTTGTGGGGCCGGGACTTTACCTCCTACGAGCAGTACTTC	CASSLWGRDFTSYEQYF
.	few	TRBJ2-3	11	TRBV29-1	TGCAGCGTTGAGAGGGGGGCCCTAAGGAATTTT	CSVERGALRNF
TRBD1	few	TRBJ2-7	14	TRBV27	TGTGCCAGCAGTCGGGACAGGGGCTTCTACGAGCAGTACTTC	CASSRDRGFYEQYF
TRBD1	many	TRBJ1-5	16	TRBV12-3/TRBV12-4	TGTGCCAGCAGTTTAGGTGGGAACAGGGGATCTCAGCCCCAGCATTTT	CASSLGGNRGSQPQHF
.	.	TRBJ2-1	14	TRBV24-1	TGTGCCACCAGCGATGGACAAACTTACAATGAGCAGTTCTTC	CATSDGQTYNEQFF
TRBD1	few	TRBJ2-2	15	TRBV25-1	TGTGCCAGCAGAACCGGGACAGGAGGCACCGGGGAGCTGTTTTTT	CASRTGTGGTGELFF
TRBD1	.	TRBJ1-2	14	TRBV23-1	TGCGCCAGCCAAAAACCGACAGGGTTCTATGGCTACACCTTC	CASQKPTGFYGYTF
TRBD2	.	TRBJ2-5	15	TRBV11-2	TGTGCCAGCAGCTTTGCGACTAGCGGGAGGGAGACCCAGTACTTC	CASSFATSGRETQYF
TRBD1	few	TRBJ1-6	14	TRBV20-1	TGCAGTGCTAATACAGGGACAGGCGGTTCACCCCTCCACTTT	CSANTGTGGSPLHF
.	.	TRBJ1-2	13	TRBV7-2	TGTGCCAGCAGCTTAACGTCGATGGGGGGCTACACCTTC	CASSLTSMGGYTF
TRBD2	.	TRBJ2-5	16	TRBV6-2/TRBV6-3	TGTGCCAGCAGGCGAAGTCGCCTAGCGGCGGAAGAGACCCAGTACTTC	CASRRSRLAAEETQYF
TRBD1	few	TRBJ2-7	16	TRBV4-2	TGTGCCAGCAGCCACCACCCCGGGACAGGGGCCTACGAGCAGTACTTC	CASSHHPGTGAYEQYF
.	.	TRBJ1-2	9	TRBV20-1	TGCAGTGCCCAACACGGAGGCACCTTC	CSAQHGGTF
TRBD1	.	TRBJ1-2	16	TRBV29-1	TGCAGCGTGGGCGGGACAGGGGTTAAGAACGGTGGTGGCTACACCTTC	CSVGGTGVKNGGGYTF
TRBD1	.	TRBJ1-2	13	TRBV20-1	TGCAGTGGACAGGGCTTCTCGTCCTATGTCTACACCTTC	CSGQGFSSYVYTF
TRBD2	.	TRBJ2-7	14	TRBV14	TGTGCCAGCAGCCCCTGGACTAGCGGGCTCGAGCAGTACTTC	CASSPWTSGLEQYF
.	.	TRBJ2-3	12	TRBV7-6	TGTGCCAGCAGAGGCTCGTGGGATACGCAGTATTTT	CASRGSWDTQYF
.	.	TRBJ2-3	17	TRBV7-2	TGTGCCAGCAGCCTACAACGGGGGGCTCGTCTCACAGATACGCAGTATTTT	CASSLQRGARLTDTQYF
.	few	TRBJ2-7	13	TRBV29-1	TGCAGCGTCTCCGGGAAGGGGATGTACGAGCAGTACTTC	CSVSGKGMYEQYF
.	many	TRBJ2-7	14	TRBV5-1	TGCGCCAGCAGCTTGGTCGGGGGAGCCTACGAGCAGTACTTC	CASSLVGGAYEQYF
.	.	TRBJ2-7	16	TRBV5-1	TGCGCCAGCAGCTTGGCCGGAGGGGGGACGGGGCACGAGCAGTACTTC	CASSLAGGGTGHEQYF
.	.	TRBJ1-1	16	TRBV12-3/TRBV12-4	TGTGCCAGCAGTTTGTCGGTCCCCCCGGAGAACACTGAAGCTTTCTTT	CASSLSVPPENTEAFF
TRBD1	.	TRBJ1-4	14	TRBV7-6	TGTGCCAGCAGCAACAGGGGGCAGGGTGAAAAACTGTTTTTT	CASSNRGQGEKLFF
.	.	TRBJ2-5	14	TRBV11-1	TGTGCCAGCAGCTTAAATAGATGGGGCGAGACCCAGTACTTC	CASSLNRWGETQYF
TRBD2	.	TRBJ2-5	18	TRBV24-1	TGTGCCATATCCCCGGGGACTAGAATATCGCGAGGCCAAGAGACCCAGTACTTC	CAISPGTRISRGQETQYF
TRBD1	.	TRBJ2-7	17	TRBV28	TGTGCCAGCAGTTTGTTCAAATCAACAGGGGCAGTCTACGAGCAGTACTTC	CASSLFKSTGAVYEQYF
.	.	TRBJ2-7	15	TRBV13	TGTGCCAGCAGCCTCGGACACGTCGCCTCCTACGAGCAGTACTTC	CASSLGHVASYEQYF
.	.	TRBJ2-3	15	TRBV6-1	TGTGCCAGCAGTGAAGTTAGGGGGGCGGCAGATACGCAGTATTTT	CASSEVRGAADTQYF
TRBD2	.	TRBJ2-1	16	TRBV11-2	TGTGCCAGCAGCACGGGACTAGCGGGGCCACCCGCTGAGCAGTTCTTC	CASSTGLAGPPAEQFF
.	few	TRBJ1-2	17	TRBV10-3	TGTGCCATCAGTGCCCTTTTTACTCCAGGCACAGACTATGGCTACACCTTC	CAISALFTPGTDYGYTF
.	many	TRBJ2-5	13	TRBV7-9	TGTGCCAGCAGTAACCTTGAGTTGGAGACCCAGTACTTC	CASSNLELETQYF
.	few	TRBJ2-3	16	TRBV27	TGTGCCAGCAGTCCCATGGGGGGATCTCTCGCAGATACGCAGTATTTT	CASSPMGGSLADTQYF